This T cell receptor beta chain came from a study of CD8+CD57+ T cells in acquired aplastic anemia. Genomic DNA, the template, was used for profiling of the TCR beta VDJ and CDR3. TCRdb reprocessed the reads via MiXCR and lists one record per CDR3 protein. The repertoire consists of 200,000 or so distinct CDR3 sequences, with 50% to 70% occurring once and the leading ten covering around 60%. Before being chosen for sequencing, patients had shown CD8+CD57+ cell expansion by flow cytometry. V dropped 1 base and J dropped 0 bases, with 8 bases sitting between them. The CDR3 totals 15 residues. The germline V gene encodes CDR1 SEHNR and CDR2 FQNEAQ (reference sequence).

The rearrangement uses TRBV7-9 and TRBJ2-3, with D uncertain. This receptor was obtained from a human donor with aplastic anemia. The specimen was sorted CD4+, CD8+, or CD8+CD57+ T cells (not recorded which) from PBMCs. The CDR3: CASSLGRQSTDTQYF. CDR3 bases: TGTGCCAGCAGCTTAGGACGGCAGAGCACAGATACGCAGTATTTT.